A selection of T cell receptor beta chains follows, all from one sample in a study of cytomegalovirus exposure and HLA in healthy donors. Clones were read by immunoSEQ multiplex PCR, and TCRdb kept only the in-frame ones, dropping some. The repertoire holds fewer than 140,000 clones, with roughly 82% as singletons. Sequencing was carried out using PBMCs. All receptors come from a man aged 45-65 years in good health and CMV-seronegative. CDR3s include the opening cysteine and the closing phenylalanine or tryptophan. A D gene is named only where the DNA matches it firmly. Clone size, where shown, is once, few, many, or a class for clones that have expanded.

>.|TRBJ2-7|TRBV9|15|.
TGTGCCAGCAGCGTAGACCCCTCGAGTATAAACGAGCAGTACTTC
CASSVDPSSINEQYF
>few|TRBJ1-5|TRBV9|15|.
TGTGCCAGCAGCGTAGGGGCAGATAGCAATCAGCCCCAGCATTTT
CASSVGADSNQPQHF
>.|TRBJ2-2|TRBV18|17|.
TGTGCCAGCTCACCCGTTTCGATAAGAAGCAACACCGGGGAGCTGTTTTTT
CASSPVSIRSNTGELFF
>.|TRBJ1-1|TRBV6-5|15|.
TGTGCCAGCAGTCCCCCCGACAGCATGAACACTGAAGCTTTCTTT
CASSPPDSMNTEAFF
>.|TRBJ1-5|TRBV6-1|19|TRBD1
TGTGCCAGCAGTGGATATGACAGGGGGCGCGGATTCATCAATCAGCCCCAGCATTTT
CASSGYDRGRGFINQPQHF
>.|TRBJ1-1|TRBV5-1|15|TRBD1
TGCGCCAGCAGCTTATACAGGGGCACGAACACTGAAGCTTTCTTT
CASSLYRGTNTEAFF
>.|TRBJ2-5|TRBV19|13|.
TGTGCCAGTAGTATGGGCAAACAAGAGACCCAGTACTTC
CASSMGKQETQYF
>.|TRBJ1-1|TRBV7-9|15|TRBD1
TGTGCCAGCAGCCCGTTGGGACAGGGGGCTACTGAAGCTTTCTTT
CASSPLGQGATEAFF
>.|TRBJ2-7|TRBV11-1|15|.
TGTGCCAGCAGCTTGAACAGGTTTCCCTCCTACGAGCAGTACTTC
CASSLNRFPSYEQYF
>.|TRBJ1-4|TRBV11-3|17|.
TGTGCCAGCAGCGACACGGGACTTTATGCAACTAATGAAAAACTGTTTTTT
CASSDTGLYATNEKLFF
>.|TRBJ2-7|TRBV30|14|TRBD2
TGTGCCTGGAGCCGTGGGGGGGTCTCCTACGAGCAGTACTTC
CAWSRGGVSYEQYF
>few|TRBJ1-2|TRBV7-9|15|.
TGTGCCAGCAGCAACGCTGACAGAGCATTCTATGGCTACACCTTC
CASSNADRAFYGYTF
>.|TRBJ1-2|TRBV7-9|17|.
TGTTCCAGCAGCCCCACGGGCGGGGAGGGAAAATTGTATGGCTACACCTTC
CSSSPTGGEGKLYGYTF
>once|TRBJ1-1|TRBV5-1|14|.
TGCGCCAGCAGCTCCGGACACAAAATCACTGAAGCTTTCTTT
CASSSGHKITEAFF
>.|TRBJ2-7|TRBV7-8|15|TRBD2
TGTGCCAGCAGCTTAGCTAGCGGGCGAACCTACGAGCAGTACTTC
CASSLASGRTYEQYF
>.|TRBJ2-3|TRBV7-9|17|.
TGTGCCAGCAGCTTAGATCGACTCGTTCGAGGCACAGATACGCAGTATTTT
CASSLDRLVRGTDTQYF
>.|TRBJ2-6|TRBV7-9|16|.
TGTGCCAGCGCCCCACCTTTGCGCTCTGGGGCCAACGTCCTGACTTTC
CASAPPLRSGANVLTF
>.|TRBJ2-1|TRBV28|16|.
TGTGCCAGCCTTCCTTCAAGGGGTGGGACCTACAATGAGCAGTTCTTC
CASLPSRGGTYNEQFF
>.|TRBJ1-2|TRBV6-4|13|.
TGTGCCAGCAGTGACGCGCCCACCAGGGGCTACACCTTC
CASSDAPTRGYTF
>.|TRBJ2-5|TRBV7-9|16|TRBD2
TGTTCCAGCAGCTCCCGATCAGGACTAGACCAAGAGACCCAGTACTTC
CSSSSRSGLDQETQYF
>.|TRBJ2-3|TRBV15|13|.
TGTGCCACTTCCCGAGCCTTACTCGATACGCAGTATTTT
CATSRALLDTQYF
>once|TRBJ1-4|TRBV27|14|.
TGTGCCAGCAGTTTCAAACAAGATAATGAAAAACTGTTTTTT
CASSFKQDNEKLFF
>.|TRBJ2-1|TRBV27|15|.
TGTGCCAGCAGGCCAGGGTTCGACGGGTCCAATGAGCAGTTCTTC
CASRPGFDGSNEQFF